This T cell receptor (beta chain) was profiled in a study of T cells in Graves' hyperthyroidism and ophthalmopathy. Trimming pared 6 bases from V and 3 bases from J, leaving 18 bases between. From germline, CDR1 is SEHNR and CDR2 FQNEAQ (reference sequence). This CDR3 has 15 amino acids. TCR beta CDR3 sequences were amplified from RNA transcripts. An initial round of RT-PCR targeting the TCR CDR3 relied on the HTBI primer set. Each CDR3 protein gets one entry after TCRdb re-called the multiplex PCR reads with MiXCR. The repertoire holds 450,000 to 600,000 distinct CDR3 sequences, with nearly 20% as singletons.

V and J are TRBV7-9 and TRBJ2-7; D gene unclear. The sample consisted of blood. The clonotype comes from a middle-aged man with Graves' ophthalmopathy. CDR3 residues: CASSYGQPSHYEQYF. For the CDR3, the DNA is TGTGCCAGCAGTTACGGCCAACCGAGCCACTACGAGCAGTACTTC.